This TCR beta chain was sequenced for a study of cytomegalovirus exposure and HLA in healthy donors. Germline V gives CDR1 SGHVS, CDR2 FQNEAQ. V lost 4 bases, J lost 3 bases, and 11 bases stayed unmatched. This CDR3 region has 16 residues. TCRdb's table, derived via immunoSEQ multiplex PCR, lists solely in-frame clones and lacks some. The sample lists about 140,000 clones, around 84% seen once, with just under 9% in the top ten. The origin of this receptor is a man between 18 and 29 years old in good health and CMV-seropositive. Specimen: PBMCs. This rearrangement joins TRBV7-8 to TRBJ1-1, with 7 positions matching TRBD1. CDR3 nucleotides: TGTGCCAGCAGCTCCCCACGACAGGGAGTGGACACTGAAGCTTTCTTT. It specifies CASSSPRQGVDTEAFF.